This T cell receptor beta chain was identified in a study of blood T cell repertoires in COVID-19 (TCRdb year 2020). Regarding the study in general: Collaborator samples came from the United States, Italy and Spain and covered acute and convalescent phases of COVID-19. The sample metadata nearly always contained a de-identified subject ID, COVID-19 status, age in years and sex. The prospective study material was composed of cDNA or gDNA derived from T cells, B-cell-depleted T cells, or PBMCs. Where available, HLA class I and class II types were obtained from metadata supplied by the sample provider rather than from assay-based typing. Subjects who had been exposed to COVID-19, were actively infected with it, or had recovered from it provided the deeply sampled blood TCRbeta repertoires that made up the dataset. The repertoires were released in a freely available public database intended as a resource for research on the immune response to SARS-CoV-2. Samples were obtained from the ongoing ImmuneRACE study (first 160 participants) and from 1,254 subjects provided by 6 global collaborators. The study at large found these results: The amount of clinical and demographic metadata varied by source and participant and was provided uncurated.

Concerning this clone itself: Its target antigen remains unknown. No quality values exist for individual bases; no much larger clone is one base distant.

The immunoSEQ Assay, a bias-controlled multiplex PCR, was used to amplify TCRbeta CDR3 regions from genomic DNA. The authors' pipeline ran thus. Nucleated cell counts per sample were estimated from amplification of reference gene primers within the assay. To quantify the absolute abundance of each unique TCRbeta CDR3 rearrangement, sequence reads were collapsed and filtered. For each sample, productive Simpson clonality was calculated as the square root of Simpson's diversity index over productive rearrangements. In TCRdb, the immuneACCESS table is reduced to in-frame sequences with V and J assigned. These tables do not hold every clone; where another copy was compared, an unresolved V gene accounts for under half, and the others remain unexplained. V and J calls plus clone size are reproduced from that table; the DNA served to infer D and trimming. This sample gives about 50,000 clones in total; around 86% of them show up just once. The ten largest clonotypes hold 12% to 15% of the sample.

Whole blood was collected in K2EDTA tubes by collaborating institutions according to the institutions' own protocols. For TCRbeta analysis, collaborators shipped samples in one of three forms: frozen whole blood, isolated PBMCs, or DNA extracted from either of those sample types. The cysteine opens and the phenylalanine closes a CDR3 of 12 amino acids. The DNA shown is the 36-base CDR3, in frame from base 1. V sheds 3 bases and J sheds 2 bases, leaving 4 bases between their ends. Taken from the germline V gene (reference sequence), the CDR1 and CDR2 loops are SEHNR and FQNEAQ. This TCR came from a man between 65 and 85 years old with acute or convalescent COVID-19. The chain uses TRBV7-9 and TRBJ1-1; too little of a D gene remains to name it. Sequenced: peripheral blood. The DNA sequence is as follows: TGTGCCAGCAGCTTCCAAAACACTGAAGCTTTCTTT. Translated, this is CASSFQNTEAFF.